This T cell receptor beta chain was recorded in a study of T cells after yellow fever vaccination. The CDR3 loop spans 15 amino acids. Trimming left V 4 bases short and J 2 bases short, with 10 bases between. Germline-derived CDR1 and CDR2 are KGHDR and SFDVKD. One entry per CDR3 protein results from TCRdb running MiXCR on the 5' RACE reads. The sample includes 500,000 to 650,000 distinct CDR3 sequences, less than 20% of them seen just once. The chain carries TRBV24-1 and TRBJ2-2, with D unresolved. The source material was PBMCs, sampled around 5 days after the first yellow fever vaccination. The source is a man younger than 30 who received the YFV17D yellow fever vaccine. CDR3 residues: CATSESQQNTGELFF. As DNA, the CDR3 is TGTGCCACCAGTGAATCACAGCAAAACACCGGGGAGCTGTTTTTT.